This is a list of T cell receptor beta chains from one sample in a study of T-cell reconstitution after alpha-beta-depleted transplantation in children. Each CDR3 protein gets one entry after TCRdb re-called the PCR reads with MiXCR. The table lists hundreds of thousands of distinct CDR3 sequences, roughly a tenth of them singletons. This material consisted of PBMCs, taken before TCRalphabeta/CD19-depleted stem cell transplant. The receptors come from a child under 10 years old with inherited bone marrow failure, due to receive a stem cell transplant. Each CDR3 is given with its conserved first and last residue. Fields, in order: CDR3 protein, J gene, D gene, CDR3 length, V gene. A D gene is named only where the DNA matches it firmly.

CDR3 protein: CASSQTGGEPQHF
J gene: TRBJ1-5
D gene: TRBD1
CDR3 length: 13
V gene: TRBV4-1

CDR3 protein: CASSPDPTGVSSQQETQYF
J gene: TRBJ2-5
D gene: .
CDR3 length: 19
V gene: TRBV27

CDR3 protein: CASSVAGAGVYNEQFF
J gene: TRBJ2-1
D gene: TRBD2
CDR3 length: 16
V gene: TRBV9

CDR3 protein: CASSEWGRGTEAFF
J gene: TRBJ1-1
D gene: .
CDR3 length: 14
V gene: TRBV25-1

CDR3 protein: CASSASGLGSQETQYF
J gene: TRBJ2-5
D gene: TRBD2
CDR3 length: 16
V gene: TRBV27

CDR3 protein: CASSSSGTWLYNEQFF
J gene: TRBJ2-1
D gene: .
CDR3 length: 16
V gene: TRBV5-1

CDR3 protein: CASSPGQGAGEQYF
J gene: TRBJ2-7
D gene: TRBD1
CDR3 length: 14
V gene: TRBV5-1

CDR3 protein: CASSNQHRGLAKNIQYF
J gene: TRBJ2-4
D gene: TRBD1
CDR3 length: 17
V gene: TRBV19

CDR3 protein: CASSYGPKGMPEAFF
J gene: TRBJ1-1
D gene: .
CDR3 length: 15
V gene: TRBV6-2/TRBV6-3

CDR3 protein: CASRSDRGDFYGYTF
J gene: TRBJ1-2
D gene: TRBD1
CDR3 length: 15
V gene: TRBV12-3/TRBV12-4

CDR3 protein: CSARDRQGTSGAYF
J gene: TRBJ2-7
D gene: TRBD2
CDR3 length: 14
V gene: TRBV20-1

CDR3 protein: CASSLDTPIAGAYNEQFF
J gene: TRBJ2-1
D gene: TRBD2
CDR3 length: 18
V gene: TRBV11-2

CDR3 protein: CASSHLAGEDEQFF
J gene: TRBJ2-1
D gene: TRBD2
CDR3 length: 14
V gene: TRBV12-3/TRBV12-4

CDR3 protein: CATQGLDGTSSGNTIYF
J gene: TRBJ1-3
D gene: .
CDR3 length: 17
V gene: TRBV10-3

CDR3 protein: CASSLDRRHSNQPQHF
J gene: TRBJ1-5
D gene: TRBD1
CDR3 length: 16
V gene: TRBV6-2/TRBV6-3

CDR3 protein: CASSLAGPNQPQHF
J gene: TRBJ1-5
D gene: .
CDR3 length: 14
V gene: TRBV12-3/TRBV12-4

CDR3 protein: CASSYDRGGEQYF
J gene: TRBJ2-7
D gene: TRBD2
CDR3 length: 13
V gene: TRBV27

CDR3 protein: CSARERVCTDTQYF
J gene: TRBJ2-3
D gene: .
CDR3 length: 14
V gene: TRBV20-1

CDR3 protein: CASSLDGSGETQYF
J gene: TRBJ2-5
D gene: .
CDR3 length: 14
V gene: TRBV12-3/TRBV12-4

CDR3 protein: CASSLTRQGGDQPQHF
J gene: TRBJ1-5
D gene: TRBD1
CDR3 length: 16
V gene: TRBV12-3/TRBV12-4

CDR3 protein: CASSQDITGGEDTGELFF
J gene: TRBJ2-2
D gene: .
CDR3 length: 18
V gene: TRBV4-3

CDR3 protein: CSAWTSGANEQFF
J gene: TRBJ2-1
D gene: TRBD2
CDR3 length: 13
V gene: TRBV20-1

CDR3 protein: CSARDKSLPGANEQFF
J gene: TRBJ2-1
D gene: .
CDR3 length: 16
V gene: TRBV20-1